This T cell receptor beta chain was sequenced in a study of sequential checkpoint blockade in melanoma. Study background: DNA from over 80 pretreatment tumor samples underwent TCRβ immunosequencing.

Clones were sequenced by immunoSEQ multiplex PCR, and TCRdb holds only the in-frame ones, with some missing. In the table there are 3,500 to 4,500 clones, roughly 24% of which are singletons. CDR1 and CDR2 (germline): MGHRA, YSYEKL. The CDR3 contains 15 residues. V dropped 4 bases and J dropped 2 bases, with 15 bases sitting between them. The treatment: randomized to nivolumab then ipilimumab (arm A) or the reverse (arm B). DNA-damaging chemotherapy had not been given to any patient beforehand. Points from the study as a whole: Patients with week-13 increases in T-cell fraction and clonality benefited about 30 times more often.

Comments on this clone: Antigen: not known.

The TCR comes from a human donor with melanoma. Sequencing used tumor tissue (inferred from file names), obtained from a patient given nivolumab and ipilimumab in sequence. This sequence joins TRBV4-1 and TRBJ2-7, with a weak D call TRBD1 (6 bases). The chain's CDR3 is CASSPEARTAYEQYF. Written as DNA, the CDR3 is TGCGCCAGCAGCCCGGAGGCGCGGACAGCCTACGAGCAGTACTTC.